This T cell receptor beta chain originates from a study of blood T cell repertoires in COVID-19. Study context: From the United States, Italy and Spain came samples of acute and convalescent COVID-19. PBMCs, B-cell-depleted T cells, or T cells provided the cDNA or gDNA that made up the material.

Per the original data handling: Estimation of nucleated cell counts relied on the amplification of reference gene primers. Clones were sequenced by immunoSEQ multiplex PCR, and TCRdb holds only the in-frame ones, with some missing. From that table come the V and J calls and clone size; the DNA was used to work out D and trimming. The table lists about 59,000 clones, about 80% of them singletons. This clone was detected only once. CDR1 is SGHRS and CDR2 is YFSETQ in the germline V gene. Trimming shortened V by 5 bases and J by 0 bases, and 11 bases separated the two germline ends. The CDR3 length is 14 residues.

This chain connects TRBV5-1 to TRBJ1-2; no clear D gene. The sample taken for sequencing was peripheral blood. The sequence was collected from a man between 60 and 70 years old with acute or convalescent COVID-19. CDR3 sequence: CASSFDTPNYGYTF. DNA of the CDR3: TGCGCCAGCAGTTTTGACACTCCTAACTATGGCTACACCTTC.